This T cell receptor (beta chain) was identified during a study of blood T cell repertoires in COVID-19. The wider study: Donors in the United States, Italy and Spain gave samples during acute or convalescent COVID-19. PBMCs, B-cell-depleted T cells, or T cells were the source of the cDNA or gDNA that made up the material.

J lost 0 bases, V lost 7 bases, and 9 bases had no gene match. The CDR3 runs 15 residues. CDR1 SGHRS and CDR2 YFSETQ come from the germline V gene. Authors' data handling: Amplification of reference gene primers was used by the study to estimate nucleated cell counts. TCRdb keeps only in-frame clones here, not all; method: immunoSEQ multiplex PCR. V and J calls and clone size follow that table, whereas D and trimming were derived from the DNA. The table includes 200,000 to 250,000 clones, 84% detected once. The receptor's source is a woman aged 45-65 years with active or convalescent COVID-19. The chain recombines TRBV5-1 with TRBJ1-1; 7 positions match TRBD1. Input material: peripheral blood. CDR3 nucleotide sequence: TGCGCCAGCCGCGAGGCGGGACAGTTGAACACTGAAGCTTTCTTT. It encodes CASREAGQLNTEAFF.